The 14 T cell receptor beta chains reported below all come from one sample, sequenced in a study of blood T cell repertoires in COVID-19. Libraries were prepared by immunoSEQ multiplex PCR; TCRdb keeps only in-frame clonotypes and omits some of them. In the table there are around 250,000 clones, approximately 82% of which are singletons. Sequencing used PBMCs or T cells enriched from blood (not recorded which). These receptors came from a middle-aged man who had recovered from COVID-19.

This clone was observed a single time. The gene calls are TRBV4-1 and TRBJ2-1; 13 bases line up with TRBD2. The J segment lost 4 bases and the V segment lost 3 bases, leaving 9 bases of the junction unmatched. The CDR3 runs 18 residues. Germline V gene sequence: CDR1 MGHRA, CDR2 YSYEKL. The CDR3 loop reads CASSQLGLAGDTYNEQFF. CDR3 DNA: TGCGCCAGCAGCCAGCTAGGACTAGCGGGAGATACATACAATGAGCAGTTCTTC.

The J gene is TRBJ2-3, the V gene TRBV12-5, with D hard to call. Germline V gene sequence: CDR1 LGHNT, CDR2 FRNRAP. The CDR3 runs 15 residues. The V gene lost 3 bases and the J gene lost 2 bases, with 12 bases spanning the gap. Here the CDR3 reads CASGLGAGDTDTQYF. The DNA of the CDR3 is TGTGCTAGTGGTTTAGGCGCAGGCGACACAGATACGCAGTATTTT.

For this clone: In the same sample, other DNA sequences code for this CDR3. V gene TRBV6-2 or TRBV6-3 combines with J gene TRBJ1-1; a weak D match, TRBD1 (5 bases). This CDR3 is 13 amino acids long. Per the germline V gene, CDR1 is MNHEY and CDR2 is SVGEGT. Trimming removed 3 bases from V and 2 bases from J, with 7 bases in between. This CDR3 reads CASSYQGNTEAFF. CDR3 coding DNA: TGTGCCAGCAGTTATCAGGGTAACACTGAAGCTTTCTTT.

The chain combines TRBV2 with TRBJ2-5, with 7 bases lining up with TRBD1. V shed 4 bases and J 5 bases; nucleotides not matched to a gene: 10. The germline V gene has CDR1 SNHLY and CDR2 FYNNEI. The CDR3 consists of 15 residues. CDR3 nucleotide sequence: TGTGCCAGCAGTGGAGGGCAGGGGGAATGGGAGACCCAGTACTTC. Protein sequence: CASSGGQGEWETQYF.

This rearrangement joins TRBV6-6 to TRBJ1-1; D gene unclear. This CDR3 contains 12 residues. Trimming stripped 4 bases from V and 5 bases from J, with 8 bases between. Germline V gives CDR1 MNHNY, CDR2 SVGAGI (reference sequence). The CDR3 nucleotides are TGTGCCAGCAGTTTGCGGGAAACTGAAGCTTTCTTT. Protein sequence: CASSLRETEAFF.

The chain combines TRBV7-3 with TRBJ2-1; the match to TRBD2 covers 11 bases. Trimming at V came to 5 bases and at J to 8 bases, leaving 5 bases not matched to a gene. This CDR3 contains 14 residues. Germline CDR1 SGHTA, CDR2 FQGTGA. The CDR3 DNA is TGTGCCAGCAGCCTGGGACTAGCGGCCGATGAGCAGTTCTTC. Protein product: CASSLGLAADEQFF.

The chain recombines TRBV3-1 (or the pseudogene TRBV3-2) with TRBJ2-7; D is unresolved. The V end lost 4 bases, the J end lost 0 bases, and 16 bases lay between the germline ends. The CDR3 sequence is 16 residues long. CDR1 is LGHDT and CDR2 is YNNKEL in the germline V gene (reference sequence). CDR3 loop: CASSPPPRRGSYEQYF. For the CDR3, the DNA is TGTGCCAGCAGCCCTCCGCCGCGGCGTGGCTCCTACGAGCAGTACTTC.

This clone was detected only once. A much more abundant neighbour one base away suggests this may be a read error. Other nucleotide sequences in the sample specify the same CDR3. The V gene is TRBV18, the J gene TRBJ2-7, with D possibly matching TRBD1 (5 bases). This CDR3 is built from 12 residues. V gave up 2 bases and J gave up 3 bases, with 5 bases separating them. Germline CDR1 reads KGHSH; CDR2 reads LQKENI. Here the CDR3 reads CASSPDSYEQYF. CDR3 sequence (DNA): TGTGCCAGCTCACCAGACAGCTACGAGCAGTACTTC.

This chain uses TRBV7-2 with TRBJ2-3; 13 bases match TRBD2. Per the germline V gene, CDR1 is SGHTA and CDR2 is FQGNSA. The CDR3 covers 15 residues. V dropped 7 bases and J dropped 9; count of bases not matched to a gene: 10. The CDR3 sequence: CASTRTSGRGGTQYF. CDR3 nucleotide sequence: TGTGCCAGCACCCGGACTAGCGGGAGAGGTGGGACGCAGTATTTT. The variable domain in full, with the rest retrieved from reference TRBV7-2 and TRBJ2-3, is GAGVSQSPSNKVTEKGKDVELRCDPISGHTALYWYRQSLGQGLEFLIYFQGNSAPDKSGLPSDRFSAERTGGSVSTLTIQRTQQEDSAVYLCASTRTSGRGGTQYFGPGTRLTVL.

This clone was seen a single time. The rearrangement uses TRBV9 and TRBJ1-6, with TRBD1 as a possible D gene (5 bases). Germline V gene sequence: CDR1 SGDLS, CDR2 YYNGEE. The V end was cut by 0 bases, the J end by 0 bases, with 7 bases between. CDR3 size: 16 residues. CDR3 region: CASSVGQSSYNSPLHF. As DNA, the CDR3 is TGTGCCAGCAGCGTAGGACAGAGCTCCTATAATTCACCCCTCCACTTT.

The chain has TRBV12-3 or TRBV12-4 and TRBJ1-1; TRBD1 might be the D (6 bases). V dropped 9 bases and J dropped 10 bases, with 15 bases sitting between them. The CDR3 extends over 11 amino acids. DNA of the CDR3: TGTGCCAGTCTAAAGGGAGGGGGAGCTTTCTTT. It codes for CASLKGGGAFF.

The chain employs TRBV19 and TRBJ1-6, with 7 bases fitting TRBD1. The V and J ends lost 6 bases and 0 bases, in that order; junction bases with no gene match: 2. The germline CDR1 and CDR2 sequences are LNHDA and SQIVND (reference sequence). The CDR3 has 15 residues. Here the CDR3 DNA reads TGTGCCAGTAGGAGGGACAGCTCCTATAATTCACCCCTCCACTTT. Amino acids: CASRRDSSYNSPLHF.

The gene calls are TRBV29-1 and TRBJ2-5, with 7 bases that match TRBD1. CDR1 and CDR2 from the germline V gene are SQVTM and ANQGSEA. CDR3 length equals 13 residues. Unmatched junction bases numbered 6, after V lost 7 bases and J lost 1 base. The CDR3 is CSGGQHLQETQYF. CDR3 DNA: TGCAGCGGGGGACAGCACCTCCAAGAGACCCAGTACTTC.

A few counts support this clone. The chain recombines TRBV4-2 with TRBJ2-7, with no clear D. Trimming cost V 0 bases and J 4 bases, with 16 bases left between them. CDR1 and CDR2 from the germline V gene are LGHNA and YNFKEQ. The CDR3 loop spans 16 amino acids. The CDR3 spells CASSQESAASPYEQYF. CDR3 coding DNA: TGTGCCAGCAGCCAAGAAAGCGCAGCCTCCCCTTACGAGCAGTACTTC.